The rows below give T cell receptor beta chains drawn from one sample of a study of T-cell reconstitution after alpha-beta-depleted transplantation in children. MiXCR, applied by TCRdb to the PCR reads, yields one record per CDR3 protein. The sample shows around 410,000 distinct CDR3 sequences, about 11% of them seen only once. This material consisted of PBMCs from the stem cell graft donor, taken from the stem cell graft. These receptors were taken from a human donor who donated a stem cell graft to a child with acute myeloid leukemia. The CDR3 runs from the conserved cysteine through the conserved F or W. Each record gives: D gene, J gene, V gene, clone size, CDR3 DNA, CDR3 protein. D genes are given only for firm matches. The size field is filled for only some rows; it gives once, few, many or a size class.

D gene: NA; J gene: TRBJ2-5; V gene: TRBV5-1; clone size: few; CDR3 DNA: TGCGCCAGCAGCTTGCAACTAGCAGGGAAGCTGGAGACCCAGTACTTC; CDR3 protein: CASSLQLAGKLETQYF
D gene: NA; J gene: TRBJ1-6; V gene: TRBV12-3/TRBV12-4; clone size: many; CDR3 DNA: TGTGCCAGCAGTCTAGGGGATAATTCACCCCTCCACTTT; CDR3 protein: CASSLGDNSPLHF
D gene: NA; J gene: TRBJ2-6; V gene: TRBV12-3/TRBV12-4; clone size: NA; CDR3 DNA: TGTGCCAGCACATCCAAGTCGGGGGGGGCCAACGTCCTGACTTTC; CDR3 protein: CASTSKSGGANVLTF
D gene: NA; J gene: TRBJ1-5; V gene: TRBV12-3/TRBV12-4; clone size: NA; CDR3 DNA: TGTGCCAGCAGGGAGCAGGATAGCAATCAGCCCCAGCATTTT; CDR3 protein: CASREQDSNQPQHF
D gene: TRBD1; J gene: TRBJ1-1; V gene: TRBV24-1; clone size: many; CDR3 DNA: TGTGCCACCAGTGCCGGGACAGGGGGTGAAGCTTTCTTT; CDR3 protein: CATSAGTGGEAFF
D gene: NA; J gene: TRBJ2-2; V gene: TRBV6-1; clone size: NA; CDR3 DNA: TGTGCCAGCAGGAGAGAAAACACCGGGGAGCTGTTTTTT; CDR3 protein: CASRRENTGELFF
D gene: NA; J gene: TRBJ2-1; V gene: TRBV11-2; clone size: few; CDR3 DNA: TGTGCCAGCAGCTTCGGACCCACCCGGGGGTTCTCCTACAATGAGCAGTTCTTC; CDR3 protein: CASSFGPTRGFSYNEQFF
D gene: TRBD2; J gene: TRBJ2-1; V gene: TRBV7-3; clone size: NA; CDR3 DNA: TGTGCCAGCAGCCCCCTGGCGAGCGGGGAAACCCTGGGCTCCTACAATGAGCAGTTCTTC; CDR3 protein: CASSPLASGETLGSYNEQFF
D gene: TRBD1; J gene: TRBJ1-2; V gene: TRBV20-1; clone size: many; CDR3 DNA: TGCAGTGCCGAACCCCAGGGGGCGAGGGGCTACACCTTC; CDR3 protein: CSAEPQGARGYTF
D gene: NA; J gene: TRBJ2-3; V gene: TRBV7-9; clone size: few; CDR3 DNA: TGTGCCAGCAGCAAACACCGGGACCGTAGCACAGATACGCAGTATTTT; CDR3 protein: CASSKHRDRSTDTQYF